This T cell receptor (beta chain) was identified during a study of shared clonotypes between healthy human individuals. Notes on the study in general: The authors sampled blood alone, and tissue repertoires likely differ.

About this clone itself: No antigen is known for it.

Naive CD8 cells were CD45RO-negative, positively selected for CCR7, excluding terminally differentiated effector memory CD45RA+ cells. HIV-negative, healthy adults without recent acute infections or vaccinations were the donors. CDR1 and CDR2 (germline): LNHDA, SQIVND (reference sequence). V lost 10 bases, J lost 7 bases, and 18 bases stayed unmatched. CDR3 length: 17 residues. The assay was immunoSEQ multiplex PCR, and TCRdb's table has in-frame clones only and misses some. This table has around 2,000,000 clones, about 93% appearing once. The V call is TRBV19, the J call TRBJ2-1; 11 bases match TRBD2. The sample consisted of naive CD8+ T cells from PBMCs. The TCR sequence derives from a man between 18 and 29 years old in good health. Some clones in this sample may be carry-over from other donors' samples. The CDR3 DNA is TGTGCCACCCTCGGGCTAGCGGGAGGTAATTTGGAGAATGAGCAGTTCTTC. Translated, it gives CATLGLAGGNLENEQFF.